This T cell receptor (beta chain) was recorded in a study of shared clonotypes between healthy human individuals. Across the study: Samples came from a couple of female and a few male donors aged 18 to 49.

Study-wide points: Larger estimated richness was generally recorded for naive subsets relative to memory subsets.

Trimming stripped 5 bases from V and 2 bases from J, with 14 bases between. The germline V gene encodes CDR1 SGHRS and CDR2 YFSETQ. CDR3 length equals 15 residues. Deep was the level at which the assay was run. Measured with immunoSEQ multiplex PCR; TCRdb has only the in-frame clones, and not every one. The sample shows about 690,000 clones, about 92% of them seen only once. As for this clone: Its target is unknown.

The chain has TRBV5-1 and TRBJ1-5, with no clear D. This TCR came from a man between 18 and 35 years old in good health. Some clones in this sample may be carry-over from other donors' samples. Sequenced material: memory CD8+ T cells from PBMCs. Subset in this sample: CD45RO+ cells pooled with CCR7-negative TemRA cells. CDR3 in DNA: TGCGCCAGCAGTTCAATCCAGGCGGGCAATCAGCCCCAGCATTTT. Encoded protein: CASSSIQAGNQPQHF.